The rows below give T cell receptor beta chains drawn from one sample of a study of STAT5B mutations in CD4+ large granular lymphocyte leukemia. Profiled with immunoSEQ multiplex PCR; TCRdb holds only in-frame clones, not every one. The table lists approximately 34,000 clones, 72% of them singletons, with approximately 1.9% in the top ten. Sequenced sample: CD4+ T cells from blood buffy coats. The receptor set was obtained from a human donor in good health. Each CDR3 is given without its conserved first and last residue.

v_call | cdr3_aa
TRBV6-1 | ASIELPNTGELF
TRBV2 | ASRAALSAKNIQY
TRBV7-2 | ASSYAGGTSGARTDTQY
TRBV7-8 | ASSDPWDRQGNQPQH
TRBV5-1 | ASSVSGQGKTEAF
TRBV5-6 | ASSPGTGGNYGYT
TRBV5-4 | ASSRQGMNTEAF
TRBV9 | ASSVEGRGNRYGYT
TRBV19 | ASATVRGPDSPLH
TRBV20-1 | SARRGGEQY
TRBV18 | ASSPLTGSRTDTQY
TRBV6-5 | ASRRGAWETQY
TRBV11-2 | ASSRPGTVNEAF
TRBV9 | ASSVGAGDSTDTQY
TRBV5-6 | ASSLRRAGNQPQH
TRBV5-6 | ASSLIRGSPLH
TRBV20-1 | SAGPNTEAF
TRBV7-9 | ASSESLEREAF
TRBV5-1 | ASSVAQARFEQY
TRBV7-2 | ASSSGGTGDYEQY
TRBV10-3 | AISGGGNQPQH
TRBV10-2 | ASSQRGGGYEQY